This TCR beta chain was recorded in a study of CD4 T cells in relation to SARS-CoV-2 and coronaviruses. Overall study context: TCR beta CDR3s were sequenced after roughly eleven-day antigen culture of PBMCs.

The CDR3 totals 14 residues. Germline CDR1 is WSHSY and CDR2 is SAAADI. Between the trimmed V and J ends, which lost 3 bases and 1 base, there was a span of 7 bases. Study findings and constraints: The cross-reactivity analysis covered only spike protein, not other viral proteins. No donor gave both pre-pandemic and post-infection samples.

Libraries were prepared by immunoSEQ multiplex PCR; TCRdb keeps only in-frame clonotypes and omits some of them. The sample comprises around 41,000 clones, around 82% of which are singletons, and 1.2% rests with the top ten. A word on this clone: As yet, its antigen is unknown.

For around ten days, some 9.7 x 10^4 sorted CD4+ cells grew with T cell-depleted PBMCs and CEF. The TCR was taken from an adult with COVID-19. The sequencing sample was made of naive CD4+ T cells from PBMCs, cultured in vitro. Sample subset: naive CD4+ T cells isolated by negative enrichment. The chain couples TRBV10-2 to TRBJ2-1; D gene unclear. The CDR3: CASSEGLSYNEQFF. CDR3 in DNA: TGCGCCAGCAGTGAAGGGCTGTCCTACAATGAGCAGTTCTTC.